This TCR beta chain was found in a study of blood T cell repertoires in COVID-19. The CDR3 consists of 14 residues. V lost 3 bases to trimming and J lost 5 bases, with 13 bases between them. Germline loops: CDR1 SGHNT, CDR2 YYREEE (reference sequence). Generated by immunoSEQ multiplex PCR, the TCRdb table keeps only in-frame clones and is missing some. The sample has more than 450,000 clones; 87% are singletons. Assignment of participants to cohorts was predicated upon participant-reported clinical history. What the recovered Cohort 3 donors had was two negative PCRs, clearance, or symptom resolution.

The clonotype was recovered from a woman under 30 who had recovered from COVID-19. The sequencing input was PBMCs or T cells enriched from blood (not recorded which). The chain is built from TRBV5-4 and TRBJ2-3; TRBD2 is a possible D gene (6 bases). The CDR3 region is CASSSTRSGDTQYF. The CDR3 DNA is TGTGCCAGCAGCTCGACTAGGAGCGGAGATACGCAGTATTTT.